Following are 21 T cell receptor beta chains from one sample sequenced in a study of T cells in women clearing cervical HPV infection. Measured with immunoSEQ multiplex PCR; TCRdb has only the in-frame clones, and not every one. The table for this sample gives 25,000 to 35,000 clones. Input material: blood buffy coat. These TCRs come from a woman between 18 and 75 years old with a cervical HPV16 infection that either progressed to CIN3+ or cleared (not recorded which).

Turning to this clone: The CDR3 end is not reached by the read, which stops 3 residues before it; the germline J gene fills it in. The V and J genes are TRBV29-1 and TRBJ2-5; possible D gene TRBD1, 5 bases. The CDR3 length is 12 residues. V lost 4 bases, J lost 4 bases, and 10 bases lay in between. Germline V lookup: CDR1 SQVTM, CDR2 ANQGSEA. The CDR3 region is CSVVPQAETQYF. CDR3 DNA (partial): TGCAGCGTTGTTCCACAGGCAGAGACC.

As for this clone: Coverage ceases 3 residues before the CDR3 finishes, and the germline J gene fills in the end. The V and J genes are TRBV18 and TRBJ1-1; a weak D match, TRBD1 (5 bases). The CDR3 consists of 14 residues. Germline-derived CDR1 and CDR2 are KGHSH and LQKENI. V was clipped by 1 base and J by 6 bases, with 12 bases between them. Partial CDR3 DNA: TGTGCCAGCTCACCACTGGAGGGGCAAGCTGAA. Encoded protein: CASSPLEGQAE. The complete CDR3 sequence is CASSPLEGQAEAFF.

As regards this clone: The CDR3 extends 3 residues past the end of the read, so its final part is completed from the germline J gene. The chain couples TRBV6-2 or TRBV6-3 to TRBJ2-1, with TRBD2 matching over 12 bases. Germline lookup yields CDR1 MNHEY and CDR2 SVGEGT. J lost 9 bases, V lost 5 bases, and 8 bases had no gene match. The CDR3 runs to 15 residues. The DNA read from the CDR3 is TGTGCCAGCAGTCATCTAGCGGGGGGGTATGGTGAG. As protein: CASSHLAGGYGE. In full, the CDR3 is CASSHLAGGYGEQFF.

As concerns this clone: The read is 3 residues too short to cover the CDR3 end, so that end is filled in from the germline J gene. Additional DNA sequences in this sample encode the identical CDR3. The rearrangement links TRBV20-1 to TRBJ1-2; TRBD1 might be the D (5 bases). The germline gives CDR1 DFQATT, CDR2 SNEGSKA (reference sequence). The CDR3 has 13 residues. Trimming cost V 3 bases and J 5 bases, with 13 bases left between them. CDR3 DNA (partial): TGCAGTGCTAGGAGTGGGGCCGCTTATGGC. Its protein product is CSARSGAAYG. The full-length CDR3 reads as CSARSGAAYGYTF.

On this clone itself: The DNA ends 3 residues before the CDR3 does, and the rest of the CDR3 is filled in from the germline J gene. This chain connects TRBV11-2 to TRBJ1-2, with 8 bases identical to TRBD1. Germline values: CDR1 SGHAT, CDR2 FQNNGV. The CDR3 covers 13 residues. CDR3 DNA (partial): TGTGCCAGCAGCTTGACAGGGGCCTGGGGC. Its translation: CASSLTGAWG. The CDR3, in full, reads CASSLTGAWGYTF.

A word on this clone: Read coverage stops 3 residues before the CDR3 terminus; the germline J gene supplies the remainder. The V gene is TRBV5-4, the J gene TRBJ2-7; a possible D gene is TRBD2 (5 bases). The CDR3 length is 14 residues. Trimming cost V 4 bases and J 5 bases, with 16 bases left between them. In germline, CDR1 is SGHNT, CDR2 YYREEE (reference sequence). The part of the CDR3 DNA that was read is TGTGCCAGCAGCGCCCGAGACTACTACGACGAG. Translated, it gives CASSARDYYDE. The CDR3 as a whole reads CASSARDYYDEQYF.

CDR3 in amino acids: CAISGQRNQETQYF. Partial CDR3 DNA: TGTGCCATCAGCGGACAGCGAAACCAAGAGACC. This chain links TRBV10-3 with TRBJ2-5, with a possible D match to TRBD1 (6 bases). The CDR3 goes on 3 residues after the read ends, and that part is filled in from the germline J gene. The V gene's germline CDR1 is ENHRY and CDR2 SYGVKD. The CDR3 extends over 14 amino acids. V lost 6 bases to trimming and J lost 0 bases, with 11 bases between them.

About this clone: Read data end 3 residues before the CDR3 end; the end is taken from the germline J gene. V is TRBV4-1 and J is TRBJ2-2, with 8 bases matching TRBD1. The CDR3 length is 18 residues. Germline CDR1 MGHRA, CDR2 YSYEKL. V shed 4 bases and J 4 bases; nucleotides not matched to a gene: 14. The CDR3 bases that were read are TGCGCCAGCAGCCGAACCGGGACAGGACCACCTGTCACCGGGGAG. The encoded protein is CASSRTGTGPPVTGE. The entire CDR3 sequence reads CASSRTGTGPPVTGELFF.

About this clone itself: The CDR3 end falls 3 residues outside the read, so it is completed with the germline J gene. J is TRBJ2-7 and V is TRBV5-4, with 10 bases that match TRBD2. The CDR3 is 16 amino acids. Germline CDR1 is SGHNT and CDR2 is YYREEE (reference sequence). V gave up 0 bases and J gave up 0 bases; unmatched junction bases: 3. The CDR3 DNA, read in part, is TGTGCCAGCAGCTTGGAGACTAGCGGGTCCTCCTACGAG. It is translated as CASSLETSGSSYE. The entire CDR3 is CASSLETSGSSYEQYF.

With regard to this clone: The CDR3 end is not reached by the read, which stops 3 residues before it; the germline J gene fills it in. The rearrangement joins TRBV7-9 to TRBJ1-2, with D maybe TRBD1 (6 bases). CDR3 length: 15 residues. Germline values: CDR1 SEHNR, CDR2 FQNEAQ (reference sequence). The sequenced part of the CDR3 DNA is TGTGCCAGCAGCGACCCGAGGGGGAGGCAAGCTGAC. Residues: CASSDPRGRQAD. The complete CDR3 reads CASSDPRGRQADYTF.

With regard to this clone: The read terminates 3 residues ahead of where the CDR3 ends, so the germline J gene completes it. This chain links TRBV30 with TRBJ2-5, with 8 bases fitting TRBD1. This CDR3 spans 13 amino acids. The V gene end was trimmed by 4 bases and the J gene end by 5 bases; junction bases not matched to a gene: 6. Per germline, CDR1 GTSNPN and CDR2 SVGIG (reference sequence). Partial CDR3 DNA: TGTGCCTGGATTCGACAGGGGACGGAGACC. It specifies CAWIRQGTET. The full CDR3 protein reads CAWIRQGTETQYF.

CDR3 DNA (partial): TGTGCCAGCAGCTCCCCTGAGCGTGGC. Its translation: CASSSPERG. The full CDR3 is CASSSPERGYTF. The J gene is TRBJ1-2, the V gene TRBV7-9; no clear D. The read falls 3 residues short of the CDR3 end, and the missing part is taken from the germline J gene. CDR3 size: 12 residues. Germline V lookup: CDR1 SEHNR, CDR2 FQNEAQ (reference sequence). Trimming removed 4 bases at V and 7 bases at J, with 10 bases between.

Turning to this clone: The read comes to an end 3 residues before the CDR3 does, leaving the germline J gene to fill in the end. The chain has TRBV18 and TRBJ2-1, with TRBD2 identical over 13 bases. CDR1 and CDR2 from the germline V gene are KGHSH and LQKENI. The CDR3 is 17 residues long. V was pared by 1 base and J by 6 bases, with 6 bases of the junction left unmatched. Incomplete CDR3 DNA: TGTGCCAGCTCACCACGACCGAGGACTAGCGGGAGCAATGAG. It translates to CASSPRPRTSGSNE. The whole CDR3 protein reads CASSPRPRTSGSNEQFF. Supplemented by reference TRBV18 and TRBJ2-1, the full variable domain reads NAGVMQNPRHLVRRRGQEARLRCSPMKGHSHVYWYRQLPEEGLKFMVYLQKENIIDESGMPKERFSAEFPKEGPSILRIQQVVRGDSAAYFCASSPRPRTSGSNEQFFGPGTRLTVL.

To note about this clone: The read comes to an end 3 residues before the CDR3 does, leaving the germline J gene to fill in the end. The J gene is TRBJ2-6, the V gene TRBV19, with a weak D call TRBD1 (6 bases). This CDR3 comprises 15 residues. Germline V gene data show CDR1 as LNHDA and CDR2 as SQIVND (reference sequence). Trimming pared 6 bases from V and 3 bases from J, leaving 12 bases between. CDR3 amino acids: CASRAQGFGANVLTF. CDR3 DNA (partial): TGTGCCAGTAGGGCACAGGGCTTTGGGGCCAACGTC.

The chain's CDR3 is CSASSQGFSSYEQYF. The DNA read from the CDR3 is TGCAGTGCTAGTTCCCAGGGGTTTAGTTCGTACGAG. The genes are TRBV20-1 and TRBJ2-7; D perhaps matches TRBD1 (6 bases). The CDR3 extends 3 residues past the end of the read, so its final part is completed from the germline J gene. CDR1 and CDR2 (germline): DFQATT, SNEGSKA (reference sequence). V lost 3 bases to trimming and J lost 4 bases, with 19 bases between them. This CDR3 has 15 residues.

Notes on this clone: From the germline J gene comes the end of the CDR3, since the read stops 3 residues before it. The J gene is TRBJ2-1, the V gene TRBV20-1; 9 bases are shared with TRBD2. CDR1 and CDR2 (germline): DFQATT, SNEGSKA (reference sequence). This CDR3 region has 13 residues. The trim removed 1 base at V and 9 bases at J, leaving 4 bases unmatched. The covered CDR3 bases are TGCAGTGCTAGAGTGGCGGGAGGGCGTGAG. Translation: CSARVAGGRE. The whole CDR3 protein reads CSARVAGGREQFF.

As concerns this clone: The missing CDR3 end, 3 residues past where the read stops, is filled in from the germline J gene. The chain joins TRBV4-2 to TRBJ1-2; 11 bases are shared with TRBD1. V shed 4 bases, J shed 5 bases, and the junction held 15 bases outside the gene matches. The CDR3 length is 18 residues. Germline CDR1 is LGHNA and CDR2 is YNFKEQ. The CDR3 bases that were read are TGTGCCAGCAGCCGGGCGGACAGGGGGCCCGTCCCCTTTTATGGC. As protein: CASSRADRGPVPFYG. The complete CDR3 reads CASSRADRGPVPFYGYTF.

As concerns this clone: The CDR3 end lies 3 residues beyond the end of the read and is filled in from the germline J gene. The chain combines TRBV5-1 with TRBJ1-2; D is perhaps TRBD1 (6 bases). This CDR3 is 14 amino acids long. V was clipped by 3 bases and J by 6 bases, with 15 bases between them. Germline V gene sequence: CDR1 SGHRS, CDR2 YFSETQ. The sequenced CDR3 bases are TGCGCCAGCAGCTCCGGGGGGGGCGCAAATGGC. Translated: CASSSGGGANG. The full CDR3 protein is CASSSGGGANGYTF.

For this clone: The observed sequence ends 3 residues before the CDR3 terminus, with the missing tail filled in from the germline J gene. J is TRBJ2-4 and V is TRBV20-1; 11 bases line up with TRBD1. Germline lookup yields CDR1 DFQATT and CDR2 SNEGSKA (reference sequence). The CDR3 is 17 residues long. V lost 1 base to trimming and J lost 3 bases; unmatched junction nucleotides: 8. CDR3 bases read: TGCAGTGCTAGAGGGCCCGGACAGGGGGCGGACAAAAACATT. It encodes CSARGPGQGADKNI. The complete CDR3 reads CSARGPGQGADKNIQYF.

Details on this clone: Read data end 3 residues before the CDR3 end; the end is taken from the germline J gene. V gene TRBV4-1 combines with J gene TRBJ2-5; D perhaps matches TRBD1 (5 bases). The germline CDR1 and CDR2 sequences are MGHRA and YSYEKL. Deletions cut 5 bases from V and 1 base from J, with 8 bases between. This CDR3 has 13 residues. The CDR3 bases that were read are TGCGCCAGCAGCACCCAGGGCCAAGAGACC. Protein sequence: CASSTQGQET. The entire CDR3 reads CASSTQGQETQYF.

Comment on this clone: Sequencing ends 3 residues short of the CDR3 end; the germline J gene provides the rest. The genes are TRBV6-2 or TRBV6-3 and TRBJ2-7; D is unresolved. The V gene's germline CDR1 is MNHEY and CDR2 SVGEGT. The length of the CDR3 is 11 residues. V was cut by 2 bases and J by 3 bases, with 2 bases left in between. The DNA read from the CDR3 is TGTGCCAGCAGTTACCACTACGAG. Translation gives CASSYHYE. The entire CDR3 is CASSYHYEQYF.